One sample yielded the 11 T cell receptor beta chains listed below, sequenced in a study of CD8+ T cells in alopecia areata. Extracted from the samples, RNA was reverse transcribed into cDNA to serve as the sequencing template. Sequencing used immunoSEQ multiplex PCR; TCRdb keeps in-frame clones, though not all of them. The repertoire holds 80,000 to 95,000 clones, with roughly 40% as singletons. Sample treatment: oral pan-JAK inhibitor, 5-10 mg twice daily. The input for sequencing was CD8+ T cells sorted from blood, taken at week 24, from a patient treated with tofacitinib. Receptor source: a human donor with alopecia areata.

J is TRBJ2-3 and V is TRBV29-1; D is unresolved. CDR3 length: 10 amino acids. V lost 8 bases and J 2 bases, leaving 5 bases between the germline ends. Germline values: CDR1 SQVTM, CDR2 ANQGSEA. The CDR3 loop is CSPLTDTQYF. For the CDR3, the DNA is TGCAGCCCTCTCACAGATACGCAGTATTTT.

This clone was observed a handful of times. The chain is built from TRBV30 and TRBJ1-1; D is ambiguous. CDR1 is GTSNPN, CDR2 SVGIG, per germline (reference sequence). There are 12 residues in the CDR3. V was shortened by 5 bases and J by 1 base, with 8 bases between the two germline ends. The CDR3 sequence: CAWGRTNTEAFF. The CDR3 DNA reads TGTGCCTGGGGACGGACGAACACTGAAGCTTTCTTT. Full variable domain (remainder filled in from reference TRBV30 and TRBJ1-1): SQTIHQWPATLVQPVGSPLSLECTVEGTSNPNLYWYRQAAGRGLQLLFYSVGIGQISSEVPQNLSASRPQDRQFILSSKKLLLSDSGFYLCAWGRTNTEAFFGQGTRLTVV.

This clone was detected only a few times. This chain links TRBV29-1 with TRBJ2-2; D is unresolved. The germline gives CDR1 SQVTM, CDR2 ANQGSEA. V was pared by 2 bases and J by 4 bases, with 11 bases between. The CDR3 consists of 14 residues. As DNA, the CDR3 is TGCAGCGTTGAAAAAGGGTATAGCACCGGGGAGCTGTTTTTT. It specifies CSVEKGYSTGELFF.

This clone was observed a handful of times. CDR3 loop: CASSYGTSGLGEQFF. CDR3 nucleotides: TGTGCCAGCAGTTACGGAACTAGCGGATTAGGGGAGCAGTTCTTC. This rearrangement joins TRBV6-5 to TRBJ2-1; 8 bases line up with TRBD2. Trimming cost V 2 bases and J 10 bases; bases outside gene matches: 10. CDR3 length: 15 amino acids. Germline values: CDR1 MNHEY, CDR2 SVGAGI.

The V call is TRBV25-1, the J call TRBJ2-5; TRBD2 matches 10 bases. Losses at the gene ends were 1 base for V and 2 bases for J; bases not matched to a gene: 1. The CDR3 sequence is 15 residues long. Germline V gives CDR1 MGHDK, CDR2 SYGVNS. CDR3 amino acids: CASSEWTSGQETQYF. The CDR3 DNA reads TGTGCCAGCAGTGAATGGACTAGCGGACAAGAGACCCAGTACTTC.

The CDR3, as DNA: TGTGCCAGCAGCCCCGGTCTAACTAGCGTCGGGGAGCTGTTTTTT. Translated: CASSPGLTSVGELFF. The chain uses TRBV7-9 and TRBJ2-2; 7 bases align to TRBD2. The V gene end was trimmed by 5 bases and the J gene end by 7 bases; junction bases not matched to a gene: 10. Germline V gene lookup returns CDR1 SEHNR and CDR2 FQNEAQ (reference sequence). The CDR3 runs to 15 residues.

The chain is built from TRBV11-2 and TRBJ2-7; D gene unclear. CDR1 is SGHAT and CDR2 is FQNNGV in the germline V gene. CDR3 length: 12 residues. Trimming removed 6 bases at V and 2 bases at J, with 8 bases between. For the CDR3, the DNA is TGTGCCAGCAGGGATGGAGCCTACGAGCAGTACTTC. Encoded protein: CASRDGAYEQYF. Combining the CDR3 with reference TRBV11-2 and TRBJ2-7 gives the whole variable domain EAGVAQSPRYKIIEKRQSVAFWCNPISGHATLYWYQQILGQGPKLLIQFQNNGVVDDSQLPKDRFSAERLKGVDSTLKIQPAKLEDSAVYLCASRDGAYEQYFGPGTRLTVT.

This clone was observed a few times. The V call is TRBV6-5, the J call TRBJ2-1, with D unclear. The CDR3 length is 12 residues. CDR1 and CDR2 (germline): MNHEY, SVGAGI. V was shortened by 0 bases and J by 10 bases, with 7 bases between the two germline ends. CDR3 DNA sequence: TGTGCCAGCAGTTACTCGTGGAACGAGCAGTTCTTC. It is translated as CASSYSWNEQFF.

The rearrangement links TRBV10-3 to TRBJ2-7; no clear D gene. V was pared by 2 bases and J by 5 bases, with 7 bases between. Germline V gene sequence: CDR1 ENHRY, CDR2 SYGVKD. The CDR3 is made up of 12 amino acids. CDR3 residues: CAISEAIDEQYF. The CDR3 DNA reads as TGTGCCATCAGTGAGGCTATCGACGAGCAGTACTTC.

The chain joins TRBV30 to TRBJ1-2; 9 bases fit TRBD1. Germline CDR1 is GTSNPN and CDR2 is SVGIG (reference sequence). This CDR3 contains 16 residues. The V segment lost 0 bases and the J segment 1 base; nucleotides outside the gene matches: 6. In DNA form, the CDR3 reads TGTGCCTGGAGTGTAGGGACAGGGAGGATTAACTATGGCTACACCTTC. Encoded protein: CAWSVGTGRINYGYTF.

CDR3 amino acids: CASSGPGTSYEQYF. The CDR3 DNA follows: TGTGCCAGCAGCGGCCCAGGGACGTCCTACGAGCAGTACTTC. The gene calls are TRBV9 and TRBJ2-7, with D perhaps assigned TRBD1 or TRBD2 (5 bases each). Trimming shortened V by 3 bases and J by 1 base, and 11 bases separated the two germline ends. Germline lookup yields CDR1 SGDLS and CDR2 YYNGEE. The CDR3 is 14 amino acids.